The sample holds a few counts of the clone carrying this TCR beta chain. Its antigen is unknown. This was the immunoSEQ v3.0 assay at survey level. Clones were read by immunoSEQ multiplex PCR, and TCRdb kept only the in-frame ones, dropping some. The repertoire holds some 22,000 clones, with around nine tenths as singletons. The CDR3 extends over 16 amino acids. Germline CDR1 MNHEY, CDR2 SMNVEV (reference sequence). V shed 5 bases and J 6 bases; nucleotides not matched to a gene: 12. This entry is derived from a study of long-term antiretroviral therapy in people with HIV. Whole-study findings and limits: Relative to control repertoires, HIV repertoires exhibited narrower CDR3 length ranges. Clones that had undergone expansion before ART dominated the repertoire at all time points.

The rearrangement uses TRBV27 and TRBJ2-2, with 7 positions matching TRBD2. The source was unsorted PBMCs, collected 2.3 years after starting antiretroviral therapy. The clonotype was recovered from a man between 60 and 75 years old with HIV. The CDR3 DNA sequence: TGTGCCAGCAGTCGATCGGGGGGAGTCAACTCCGGGGAGCTGTTTTTT. Translation: CASSRSGGVNSGELFF.